This record covers a single TCR beta chain. As yet, its antigen is unknown. This sample was included in a study of T cells in Graves' hyperthyroidism and ophthalmopathy. For the study at large: Peripheral blood sampling occurred at initial diagnosis, before any treatment. General study findings and limits: Ophthalmopathy was identified by the model a median roughly six months ahead of onset. Separating ophthalmopathy from stable hyperthyroidism was achieved by a 13 V-J model.

RNA transcripts provided the source from which TCR beta CDR3 regions were amplified. HTBI primers were the set used in a first-round RT-PCR of the TCR CDR3. MiXCR was run by TCRdb on the multiplex PCR reads, yielding one entry per CDR3 protein. The sample lists over 550,000 distinct CDR3 sequences; 16% were seen once. Patients were aged 18 to 65, had disease duration under 2 months, and had newly diagnosed hyperthyroidism. The V end was cut by 5 bases, the J end by 2 bases, with 17 bases between. CDR1 and CDR2 from the germline V gene are SGHTA and FQGNSA. The CDR3 spans 16 residues. The sequencing input was blood. The chain recombines TRBV7-2 with TRBJ2-3, with D hard to call. The clonotype originates from a woman under 30 with Graves' hyperthyroidism. In DNA, the CDR3 is TGTGCCAGCAGCCCCAACCAGGTCACCCACACAGATACGCAGTATTTT. It specifies CASSPNQVTHTDTQYF.